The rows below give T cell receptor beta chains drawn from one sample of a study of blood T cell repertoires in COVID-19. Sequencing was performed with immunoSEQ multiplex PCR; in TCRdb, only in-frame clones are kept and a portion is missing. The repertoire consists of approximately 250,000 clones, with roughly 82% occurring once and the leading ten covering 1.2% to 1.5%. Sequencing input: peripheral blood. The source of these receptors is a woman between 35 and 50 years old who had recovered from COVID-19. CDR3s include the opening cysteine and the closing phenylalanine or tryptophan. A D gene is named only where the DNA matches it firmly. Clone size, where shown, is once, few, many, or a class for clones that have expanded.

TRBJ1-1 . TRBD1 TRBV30 CAWGNQGASEAFF TGTGCCTGGGGAAATCAGGGGGCGTCTGAAGCTTTCTTT
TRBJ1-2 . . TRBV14 CASSREGKTSESYTF TGTGCCAGCAGCCGGGAGGGGAAAACATCCGAGAGCTACACCTTC
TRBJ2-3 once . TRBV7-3 CASSLNGGGTDTQYF TGTGCCAGCAGCTTAAACGGCGGGGGCACAGATACGCAGTATTTT
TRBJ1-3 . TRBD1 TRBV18 CASSPLDRAHSGNTIYF TGTGCCAGCTCACCACTTGACAGGGCGCACTCTGGAAACACCATATATTTT
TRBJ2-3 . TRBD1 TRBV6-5 CASTLGTGGTDTQYF TGTGCCAGCACCCTCGGGACAGGGGGCACCGATACGCAGTATTTT
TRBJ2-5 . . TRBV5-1 CASSLGDTLLGETQYF TGCGCCAGCAGCTTGGGCGACACCCTCCTGGGAGAGACCCAGTACTTC
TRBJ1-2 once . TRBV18 CASSPSGVGYGYTF TGTGCCAGCTCACCATCAGGGGTTGGCTATGGCTACACCTTC
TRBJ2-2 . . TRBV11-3 CASSLMWEALNTGELFF TGTGCCAGCAGCTTAATGTGGGAGGCGCTAAACACCGGGGAGCTGTTTTTT
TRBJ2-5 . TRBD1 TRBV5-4 CASSPWTGDEETQYF TGTGCCAGCAGCCCATGGACAGGGGACGAAGAGACCCAGTACTTC
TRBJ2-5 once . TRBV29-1 CSVGPWGRSDETQYF TGCAGCGTTGGTCCCTGGGGGCGGTCCGATGAGACCCAGTACTTC
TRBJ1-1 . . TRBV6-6 CASRSRQENTEAFF TGTGCCAGCAGGAGTCGACAGGAGAACACTGAAGCTTTCTTT
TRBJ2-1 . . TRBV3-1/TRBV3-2 CASSQPGNEQFF TGTGCCAGCAGCCAACCAGGGAACGAGCAGTTCTTC
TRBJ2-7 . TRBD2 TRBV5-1 CASSPEWGGEQYF TGCGCCAGCAGCCCGGAGTGGGGGGGCGAGCAGTACTTC
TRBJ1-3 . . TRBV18 CASSPTTGTGNTIYF TGTGCCAGCTCACCAACTACCGGGACTGGAAACACCATATATTTT
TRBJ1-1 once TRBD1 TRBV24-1 CATSVTGGNEAFF TGTGCCACCAGTGTCACAGGGGGAAATGAAGCTTTCTTT
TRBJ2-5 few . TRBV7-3 CASSRTGSQETQYF TGTGCCAGCAGCCGAACAGGGAGCCAAGAGACCCAGTACTTC
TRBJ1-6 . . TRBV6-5 CASRDRRGNGPLHF TGTGCCAGCAGGGATAGACGCGGTAATGGGCCCCTCCACTTT
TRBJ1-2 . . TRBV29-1 CSVEGGSGAVNYGYTF TGCAGCGTTGAAGGGGGGTCAGGGGCCGTTAACTATGGCTACACCTTC
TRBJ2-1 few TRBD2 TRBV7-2 CASRPSGGPDNEQFF TGTGCCAGCAGACCGTCGGGGGGGCCGGATAATGAGCAGTTCTTC